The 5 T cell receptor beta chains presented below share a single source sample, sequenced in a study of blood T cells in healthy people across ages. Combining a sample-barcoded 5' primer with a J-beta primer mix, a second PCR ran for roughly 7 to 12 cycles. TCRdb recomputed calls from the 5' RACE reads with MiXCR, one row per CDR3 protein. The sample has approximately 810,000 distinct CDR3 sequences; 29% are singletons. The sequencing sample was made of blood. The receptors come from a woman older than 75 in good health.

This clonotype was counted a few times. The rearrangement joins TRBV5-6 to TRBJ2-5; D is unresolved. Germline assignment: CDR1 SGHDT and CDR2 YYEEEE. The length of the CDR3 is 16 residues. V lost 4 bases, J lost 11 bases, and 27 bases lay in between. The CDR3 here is CASSPRATSPYNEQYF. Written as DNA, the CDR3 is TGTGCCAGCAGCCCCCGGGCTACATCCCCCTACAATGAGCAGTACTTC.

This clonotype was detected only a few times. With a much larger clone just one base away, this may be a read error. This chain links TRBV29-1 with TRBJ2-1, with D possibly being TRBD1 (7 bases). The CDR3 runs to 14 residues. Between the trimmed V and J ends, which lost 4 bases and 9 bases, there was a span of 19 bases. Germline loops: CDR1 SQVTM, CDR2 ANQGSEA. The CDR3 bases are TGCAGCGTTGGGAGGGGGCGTCGAGGGACTGAGCAGTTCTTC. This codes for CSVGRGRRGTEQFF.

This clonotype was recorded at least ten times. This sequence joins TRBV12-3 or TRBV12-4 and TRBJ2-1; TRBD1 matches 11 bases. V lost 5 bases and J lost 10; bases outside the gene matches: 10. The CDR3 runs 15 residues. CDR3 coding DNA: TGTGCCAGCAGTCCCAGGACAGGGGGCCGGAGGGAGCAGTTCTTC. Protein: CASSPRTGGRREQFF.

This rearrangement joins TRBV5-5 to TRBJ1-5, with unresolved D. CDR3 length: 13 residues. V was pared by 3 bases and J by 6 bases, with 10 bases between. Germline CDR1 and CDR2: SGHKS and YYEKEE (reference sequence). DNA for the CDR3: TGTGCCAGCAGCTGGGCGGACCGTCAGCCCCAGCATTTT. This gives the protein CASSWADRQPQHF.

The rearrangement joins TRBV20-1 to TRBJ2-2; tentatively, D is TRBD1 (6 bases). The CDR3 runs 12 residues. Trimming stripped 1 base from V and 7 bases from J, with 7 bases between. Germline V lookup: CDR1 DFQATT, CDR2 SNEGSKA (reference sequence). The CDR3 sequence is CSARAQGGELFF. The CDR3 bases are TGCAGTGCTAGAGCACAGGGCGGGGAGCTGTTTTTT.